The 25 T cell receptor beta chains below all came from one sample that was sequenced in a study of metastatic and nonmetastatic thyroid tumors. TCRdb called clones again from the PCR reads with MiXCR. In the table there are about 4,500 clones, 25% to 30% of which are singletons. Thyroid surgery took place with no prior treatment in any patient. The sequenced sample consisted of adjacent normal tissue. The receptors were sampled from a male donor with papillary thyroid cancer or a benign thyroid nodule (not recorded which). Some clones in this sample may be carry-over from other donors' samples.

This clone has just a few counts. One end of the junction fails to match germline, which may point to a read error. This chain joins TRBV27 and TRBJ1-4; D remains unclear. This CDR3 comprises 15 residues. The germline V gene has CDR1 MNHEY and CDR2 SMNVEV (reference sequence). This CDR3 reads CASMPGEGLNERLFF. DNA for the CDR3: TGTGCCAGCATGCCTGGGGAGGGCCTAAATGAAAGACTGTTTTTT.

V and J are TRBV27 and TRBJ2-3; D possibly corresponds to TRBD1 (6 bases). The CDR3 is made up of 14 amino acids. Trimming left V 7 bases short and J 2 bases short, with 13 bases between. CDR1 MNHEY and CDR2 SMNVEV come from the germline V gene (reference sequence). CDR3 nucleotides: TGTGCCAGCAAGGTGGGGACACTCACAGATACGCAGTATTTT. Protein: CASKVGTLTDTQYF.

This clone was seen a few times. The chain employs TRBV7-8 and TRBJ1-5; D gene unclear. The V gene lost 2 bases and the J gene lost 16 bases, with 24 bases spanning the gap. The CDR3 sequence is 15 residues long. Germline V gives CDR1 SGHVS, CDR2 FQNEAQ. CDR3 bases: TGTGCCAGCAGCTTATTCGGGGTCTTAAATCAGCCACATCATTTT. This gives the protein CASSLFGVLNQPHHF.

This clone was found once. The rearrangement uses TRBV2 and TRBJ2-2; D might be TRBD1 (5 bases). Germline V lookup: CDR1 SNHLY, CDR2 FYNNEI. The CDR3 consists of 17 residues. Trimming removed 10 bases at V and 0 bases at J, with 21 bases between. CDR3 bases: TGTGCCAACCAGGGTCCCCAGGGCTGTGCGAACACCGGGGAGCTGTTTTTT. The encoded protein is CANQGPQGCANTGELFF.

On this clone: This sample also contains other DNA sequences that code for the same CDR3. This rearrangement joins TRBV28 to TRBJ2-3, with TRBD1 matching over 8 bases. Losses at the gene ends were 7 bases for V and 7 bases for J; bases not matched to a gene: 13. Germline V gives CDR1 MDHEN, CDR2 SYDVKM. This CDR3 contains 15 residues. For the CDR3, the DNA is TGTGCCAGCATACCCATGACAGGGGTAAGATATACGCAGTATTTT. Translation: CASIPMTGVRYTQYF. Looking up the rest from reference TRBV28 and TRBJ2-3 gives the full variable domain: DVKVTQSSRYLVKRTGEKVFLECVQDMDHENMFWYRQDPGLGLRLIYFSYDVKMKEKGDIPEGYSVSREKKERFSLILESASTNQTSMYLCASIPMTGVRYTQYFGPGTRLTVL.

The chain uses TRBV6-1 and TRBJ1-1; possibly TRBD1 for D (6 bases). V was trimmed by 5 bases and J by 2 bases, leaving 15 bases between them. This CDR3 contains 15 residues. Germline CDR1 and CDR2: MNHNS and SASEGT. In DNA, the CDR3 is TGTGCCAGCAGTCTCACCCGGACAGCTAACACTGAAGCTTTCTTT. Its protein is CASSLTRTANTEAFF.

By share, this clone ranks as medium-sized. The V and J genes are TRBV7-6 and TRBJ2-3; 7 positions agree with TRBD2. Germline V gene sequence: CDR1 SGHVS, CDR2 FNYEAQ. This CDR3 has 17 amino acids. V was pared by 4 bases and J by 5 bases, with 15 bases of the junction left unmatched. The CDR3 loop reads CASSSKGAGEVIDTQYF. The CDR3 DNA sequence: TGTGCCAGCAGCTCCAAGGGCGCGGGAGAAGTCATAGATACGCAGTATTTT.

V is TRBV12-3 or TRBV12-4 and J is TRBJ1-5; D possibly corresponds to TRBD1 (5 bases). V dropped 7 bases and J dropped 6 bases, with 10 bases sitting between them. The CDR3 loop spans 12 amino acids. The CDR3 nucleotides are TGTGCCAGCACCTCCGGGGGTCAGCCCCAGCATTTT. Its translation: CASTSGGQPQHF.

The rearrangement links TRBV6-1 to TRBJ1-2, with D possibly being TRBD1 (6 bases). Trimming left V 6 bases short and J 4 bases short, with 15 bases between. CDR1 and CDR2 (germline): MNHNS, SASEGT. This CDR3 region has 14 residues. The CDR3 is CASSLRPTGYGYTF. The CDR3, as DNA: TGTGCCAGCAGCCTACGGCCGACAGGCTATGGCTACACCTTC.

The rearrangement links TRBV27 to TRBJ1-1; D is undetermined. The germline CDR1 and CDR2 sequences are MNHEY and SMNVEV (reference sequence). V lost 10 bases to trimming and J lost 0 bases, with 15 bases between them. The CDR3 has 14 amino acids. For the CDR3, the DNA is TGTGCCACCAGAAGGAATTACATGAACACTGAAGCTTTCTTT. Protein product: CATRRNYMNTEAFF.

The rearrangement links TRBV6-8 to TRBJ2-5; 10 nucleotides match TRBD1. CDR3 length: 20 residues. J gave up 5 bases and V 5 bases, and 23 bases lay outside the gene matches. Germline CDR1 reads MNHGY; CDR2 reads SAAAGT. CDR3 bases: TGTGCCAGCAGTAGTAGTACACCCGGGACAGGGGTCCCAACGTCGGAGACCCAGTACTTC. This sequence encodes CASSSSTPGTGVPTSETQYF.

This clone was counted only a few times. This chain joins TRBV6-5 and TRBJ2-7; TRBD2 is a possible D gene (5 bases). Germline V gene sequence: CDR1 MNHEY, CDR2 SVGAGI. V was cut by 2 bases and J by 1 base, with 9 bases left in between. The CDR3 extends over 14 amino acids. In DNA, the CDR3 is TGTGCCAGCAGTTACAACCGGGATTCCTACGAGCAGTACTTC. As protein: CASSYNRDSYEQYF.

The chain is built from TRBV7-9 and TRBJ2-7, with unresolved D. CDR1 is SEHNR, CDR2 FQNEAQ, per germline (reference sequence). The CDR3 is 12 residues long. V was trimmed by 1 base and J by 6 bases, leaving 7 bases between them. This chain's CDR3 is CASSLGSGEQYF. CDR3 nucleotides: TGTGCCAGCAGCTTAGGGTCCGGCGAGCAGTACTTC.

This clone is medium-sized by share. The chain combines TRBV6-1 with TRBJ1-3; D may be TRBD1 (6 bases). Trimming pared 6 bases from V and 0 bases from J, leaving 15 bases between. Germline V gene sequence: CDR1 MNHNS, CDR2 SASEGT. The length of the CDR3 is 16 residues. CDR3 region: CASSPGTPNSGNTIYF. The CDR3 DNA is TGTGCCAGCAGCCCGGGGACACCTAACTCTGGAAACACCATATATTTT.

V and J are TRBV7-9 and TRBJ2-3; weak D call: TRBD1 (5 bases). Germline V CDR1 and CDR2: SEHNR, FQNEAQ (reference sequence). The ends were cut back, 2 bases at V and 3 bases at J, with 6 bases in the middle. This CDR3 is 13 amino acids long. CDR3 sequence (DNA): TGTGCCAGCAGCTTACAGGGTACAGATACGCAGTATTTT. Residues: CASSLQGTDTQYF.

J is TRBJ2-7 and V is TRBV12-3 or TRBV12-4, with 9 nucleotides matching TRBD1. This CDR3 spans 12 amino acids. J gave up 6 bases and V 6 bases, and 3 bases lay outside the gene matches. The CDR3 nucleotides are TGTGCCAGCAGCCGGACAGGGGTCGAGCAGTACTTC. This encodes CASSRTGVEQYF.

This clone was found a few times. The V and J genes are TRBV6-1 and TRBJ2-7; D is uncertain. The CDR3 totals 16 residues. CDR1 and CDR2 from the germline V gene are MNHNS and SASEGT. The V gene lost 7 bases and the J gene lost 4 bases, with 23 bases spanning the gap. CDR3 bases: TGTGCCAGCATTTCTCTCCACAGCGTGAAGAAGTACGAGCAGTACTTC. It encodes CASISLHSVKKYEQYF.

This clone showed up just once. J is TRBJ2-7 and V is TRBV11-2; 8 bases match TRBD2. V was pared by 5 bases and J by 5 bases, with 14 bases of the junction left unmatched. Germline V gene lookup returns CDR1 SGHAT and CDR2 FQNNGV. The CDR3 length is 16 residues. CDR3 protein: CASSPPGLALVHEQYF. The CDR3 DNA reads TGTGCCAGCAGCCCTCCCGGACTAGCTCTTGTCCACGAGCAGTACTTC.

By share, this clone counts as medium-sized (0.01 to 0.1%). The DNA of the CDR3 is TGCAGTGCTAGTAGTCGAATCCCGATTGATGAGCAGTTCTTC. It specifies CSASSRIPIDEQFF. The chain links TRBV20-1 to TRBJ2-1, with D hard to call. V was trimmed by 3 bases and J by 8 bases, leaving 17 bases between them. Germline-derived CDR1 and CDR2 are DFQATT and SNEGSKA (reference sequence). The CDR3 is 14 amino acids.

The J gene is TRBJ2-1, the V gene TRBV6-6; D is perhaps TRBD2 (6 bases). The length of the CDR3 is 13 residues. V was pared by 1 base and J by 7 bases, with 8 bases between. Germline V gives CDR1 MNHNY, CDR2 SVGAGI (reference sequence). CDR3 residues: CASSYYSGNEQFF. For the CDR3, the DNA is TGTGCCAGCAGTTACTACAGCGGGAATGAGCAGTTCTTC.

This clone has a handful of counts. The chain recombines TRBV6-1 with TRBJ2-1, with TRBD2 identical over 12 bases. CDR3 size: 17 residues. CDR1 is MNHNS, CDR2 SASEGT, per germline. V shed 0 bases and J 4 bases; nucleotides not matched to a gene: 4. The CDR3 coding sequence is TGTGCCAGCAGTGAAGCTACTGGACTAGCGGGATACAATGAGCAGTTCTTC. Translated: CASSEATGLAGYNEQFF.

This clone is medium-sized by share. The gene calls are TRBV2 and TRBJ2-3; the D is unclear. The germline V gene has CDR1 SNHLY and CDR2 FYNNEI. The CDR3 is 13 residues long. The ends were cut back, 6 bases at V and 4 bases at J, with 11 bases in the middle. CDR3 protein: CASSLVPADTQYF. The CDR3 DNA reads as TGTGCCAGCAGCCTGGTCCCCGCAGATACGCAGTATTTT.

The V gene is TRBV9, the J gene TRBJ2-7; unclear D gene. Per germline, CDR1 SGDLS and CDR2 YYNGEE. Trimming removed 3 bases from V and 0 bases from J, with 10 bases in between. The CDR3 is 14 residues long. CDR3 sequence: CASSADGSSYEQYF. The CDR3 nucleotides read TGTGCCAGCAGCGCGGATGGCAGCTCCTACGAGCAGTACTTC.

The J gene is TRBJ2-1, the V gene TRBV13; TRBD2 aligns across 11 bases. V shed 1 base and J 4 bases; nucleotides not matched to a gene: 6. Germline lookup yields CDR1 PRHDT and CDR2 FYEKMQ (reference sequence). The CDR3 runs to 17 residues. The CDR3 bases are TGTGCCAGCAGCTTAGTTTCTAGCGGGAGGCATTACAATGAGCAGTTCTTC. It is translated as CASSLVSSGRHYNEQFF.

The V gene is TRBV11-2, the J gene TRBJ2-3, with 10 positions matching TRBD2. Per germline, CDR1 SGHAT and CDR2 FQNNGV. There are 16 residues in the CDR3. After removal of 5 bases from V and 3 bases from J, the junction contained 8 bases not matched to a gene. The CDR3 region is CASSVGLASNTDTQYF. Written as DNA, the CDR3 is TGTGCCAGCAGCGTGGGACTAGCGTCAAATACAGATACGCAGTATTTT.